The next 2 T cell receptor beta chains were all read from a single sample in a study of T cell clones after liver transplantation. The data were produced by immunoSEQ multiplex PCR, yet TCRdb's version contains in-frame clones alone and is incomplete. The repertoire holds roughly 100,000 clones, with approximately 79% as singletons. The sequences come from CD4+ T cells from blood, collected around 4 years after liver transplant. The receptors were sampled from a human patient who received a liver transplant. Some of the T cells might come from the graft donor.

With regard to this clone: One junction end disagrees with the germline gene, perhaps due to a read error. The chain couples TRBV15 to TRBJ1-1; D is possibly TRBD1 (6 bases). In germline, CDR1 is LNHNV, CDR2 YYDKDF (reference sequence). CDR3 length: 15 amino acids. In DNA form, the CDR3 reads TGTGCCACCAGTAGAGGGGGAGAGGAGGGGACTGAAGCTTTCTTT. It encodes CATSRGGEEGTEAFF.

CDR3: CASSLVHHVGQPQHF. The CDR3 bases are TGTGCCAGCAGCTTAGTTCATCATGTAGGGCAGCCCCAGCATTTT. The chain links TRBV7-8 to TRBJ1-5; D gene uncertain. CDR1 and CDR2 (germline): SGHVS, FQNEAQ. V was trimmed by 1 base and J by 7 bases, leaving 14 bases between them. The CDR3 is 15 amino acids.